One sample yielded the 26 T cell receptor beta chains listed below, sequenced in a study of blood T cell repertoires in COVID-19. The table came from immunoSEQ multiplex PCR; TCRdb's copy has only in-frame clones and leaves some out. The table includes 120,000 to 150,000 clones, around 87% detected once. Sequencing was carried out using peripheral blood. All receptors come from a human donor in a cohort sampled during active COVID-19.

The chain links TRBV6-6 to TRBJ1-5; D is uncertain. The germline gives CDR1 MNHNY, CDR2 SVGAGI (reference sequence). The CDR3 runs 15 residues. Trimming pared 5 bases from V and 0 bases from J, leaving 11 bases between. CDR3 residues: CASSLNAYSNQPQHF. The CDR3 DNA is TGTGCCAGCAGTCTGAATGCCTATAGCAATCAGCCCCAGCATTTT.

The CDR3 is CASSLTGEVYEQYF. DNA of the CDR3: TGTGCCAGCAGCTTAACGGGAGAGGTCTACGAGCAGTACTTC. This chain uses TRBV7-9 with TRBJ2-7, with D maybe TRBD2 (6 bases). Germline values: CDR1 SEHNR, CDR2 FQNEAQ (reference sequence). The V end was cut by 2 bases, the J end by 3 bases, with 11 bases between. CDR3 length: 14 residues.

V and J are TRBV6-5 and TRBJ1-5; possibly TRBD1 for D (5 bases). Germline assignment: CDR1 MNHEY and CDR2 SVGAGI. Between the trimmed V and J ends, which lost 5 bases and 3 bases, there was a span of 11 bases. The CDR3 sequence is 14 residues long. The CDR3 nucleotides are TGTGCCAGCAGTCACACCAGGGTCAATCAGCCCCAGCATTTT. As protein: CASSHTRVNQPQHF.

The chain carries TRBV7-2 and TRBJ2-7; 9 bases match TRBD1. Looked up from germline, CDR1 is SGHTA and CDR2 is FQGNSA. The CDR3 has 13 residues. V dropped 5 bases and J dropped 6; count of bases not matched to a gene: 5. The CDR3 sequence is CASSRDRVSEQYF. The CDR3 nucleotides read TGTGCCAGCAGCCGGGACAGGGTAAGCGAGCAGTACTTC.

The chain joins TRBV10-3 to TRBJ2-1; TRBD2 agrees at 9 bases. Germline V CDR1 and CDR2: ENHRY, SYGVKD. The CDR3 runs 17 residues. With 5 bases clipped from V and 0 bases from J, the junction kept 8 bases outside the gene matches. As DNA, the CDR3 is TGTGCCATCAGTCTAGCGGGATACTTAAGCTCCTACAATGAGCAGTTCTTC. Amino acids: CAISLAGYLSSYNEQFF.

The chain links TRBV14 to TRBJ1-5, with D uncertain. V dropped 1 base and J dropped 5 bases, with 6 bases sitting between them. Per germline, CDR1 SGHDN and CDR2 FVKESK. The CDR3 has 13 residues. CDR3 region: CASSQGEDQPQHF. The CDR3 bases are TGTGCCAGCAGCCAAGGGGAGGATCAGCCCCAGCATTTT.

This chain connects TRBV11-2 to TRBJ1-1; 11 nucleotides match TRBD1. The CDR3 consists of 17 residues. The junction had 9 bases not matched to a gene; V was cut back by 1 base and J by 5 bases. Germline V lookup: CDR1 SGHAT, CDR2 FQNNGV. The CDR3: CASSLAPGQGVGTEAFF. The CDR3 bases are TGTGCCAGCAGCTTAGCTCCGGGACAGGGGGTAGGGACTGAAGCTTTCTTT.

This rearrangement joins TRBV3-1 (or the pseudogene TRBV3-2) to TRBJ2-1; D possibly corresponds to TRBD1 (6 bases). V was clipped by 0 bases and J by 7 bases, with 22 bases between them. Germline values: CDR1 LGHDT, CDR2 YNNKEL (reference sequence). The CDR3 consists of 18 residues. The CDR3: CASSQDTVGTRSRNEQFF. The CDR3 nucleotides read TGTGCCAGCAGCCAAGATACGGTTGGGACAAGGAGTAGGAATGAGCAGTTCTTC.

This chain uses TRBV5-1 with TRBJ2-2; D uncertain. Trimming pared 4 bases from V and 5 bases from J, leaving 18 bases between. In germline, CDR1 is SGHRS, CDR2 YFSETQ. This CDR3 spans 16 amino acids. The CDR3 nucleotides are TGCGCCAGCAGCCCAACCGGGTCCCCTAGGACCGGGGAGCTGTTTTTT. This codes for CASSPTGSPRTGELFF. The entire variable domain, with the rest obtained from reference TRBV5-1 and TRBJ2-2, is as follows: KAGVTQTPRYLIKTRGQQVTLSCSPISGHRSVSWYQQTPGQGLQFLFEYFSETQRNKGNFPGRFSGRQFSNSRSEMNVSTLELGDSALYLCASSPTGSPRTGELFFGEGSRLTVL.

The chain links TRBV9 to TRBJ2-7, with 8 positions matching TRBD2. Germline V lookup: CDR1 SGDLS, CDR2 YYNGEE. The V gene end was trimmed by 4 bases and the J gene end by 5 bases; junction bases not matched to a gene: 11. This CDR3 region has 15 residues. DNA for the CDR3: TGTGCCAGCAGCCCCCGGGGTAGCGGGATGGACGAGCAGTACTTC. This sequence encodes CASSPRGSGMDEQYF.

This chain connects TRBV25-1 to TRBJ2-3, with a tentative D call TRBD2 (5 bases). Per the germline V gene, CDR1 is MGHDK and CDR2 is SYGVNS. Trimming left V 6 bases short and J 1 base short, with 11 bases between. This CDR3 spans 14 amino acids. CDR3 loop: CASSPLRGTDTQYF. DNA for the CDR3: TGTGCCAGCAGCCCACTGAGGGGCACAGATACGCAGTATTTT.

The CDR3 region is CASSLGVGGQETQYF. In DNA, the CDR3 is TGTGCCAGCAGCTTGGGAGTTGGGGGGCAAGAGACCCAGTACTTC. This rearrangement joins TRBV5-5 to TRBJ2-5, with TRBD2 as a possible D gene (6 bases). CDR1 and CDR2 from the germline V gene are SGHKS and YYEKEE (reference sequence). This CDR3 has 15 residues. Between the trimmed V and J ends, which lost 0 bases and 2 bases, there was a span of 11 bases.

The chain recombines TRBV10-3 with TRBJ2-2, with a tentative D call TRBD1 (6 bases). The germline V gene has CDR1 ENHRY and CDR2 SYGVKD. This CDR3 contains 12 residues. V was shortened by 10 bases and J by 1 base, with 7 bases between the two germline ends. The CDR3 is CATQGNTGELFF. Here the CDR3 DNA reads TGTGCCACACAGGGGAACACCGGGGAGCTGTTTTTT.

This clone was seen a single time. The gene calls are TRBV7-9 and TRBJ2-1, with a possible D match to TRBD1 (5 bases). Germline V gene data show CDR1 as SEHNR and CDR2 as FQNEAQ (reference sequence). V lost 4 bases, J lost 5 bases, and 6 bases lay in between. The CDR3 is 12 residues long. This chain's CDR3 is CASSSRDNEQFF. CDR3 DNA: TGTGCCAGCAGCTCCAGGGACAATGAGCAGTTCTTC.

V gene TRBV11-2 combines with J gene TRBJ2-4; D is unclear. This CDR3 spans 13 amino acids. Germline CDR1 and CDR2: SGHAT and FQNNGV. Trimming shortened V by 1 base and J by 9 bases, and 10 bases separated the two germline ends. Written as DNA, the CDR3 is TGTGCCAGCAGCTTAGGTGGCAATACCATTCAGTACTTC. It specifies CASSLGGNTIQYF.

This clone was seen only a few times. The CDR3 coding sequence is TGTGCCAGCAGTCGCCAGGGGCCGATAACTGAAGCTTTCTTT. This codes for CASSRQGPITEAFF. The chain links TRBV28 to TRBJ1-1, with TRBD1 as a possible D gene (6 bases). This CDR3 is 14 amino acids long. Germline lookup yields CDR1 MDHEN and CDR2 SYDVKM. The ends were cut back, 5 bases at V and 5 bases at J, with 15 bases in the middle.

The chain carries TRBV3-1 (or the pseudogene TRBV3-2) and TRBJ1-2; TRBD1 might be the D (5 bases). CDR3 length: 14 residues. The germline V gene encodes CDR1 LGHDT and CDR2 YNNKEL (reference sequence). V lost 6 bases and J lost 8, with 19 bases in between. The CDR3 nucleotides read TGTGCCAGCAGAAAAGGGGAGGCGGGGAGCGGCTACACCTTC. Translated, it gives CASRKGEAGSGYTF.

This chain connects TRBV3-1 (or the pseudogene TRBV3-2) to TRBJ1-1; D gene uncertain. The CDR3 contains 12 residues. Trimming shortened V by 3 bases and J by 3 bases, and 5 bases separated the two germline ends. Germline V lookup: CDR1 LGHDT, CDR2 YNNKEL (reference sequence). CDR3: CASSHFYTEAFF. In nucleotides, the CDR3 is TGTGCCAGCAGCCACTTTTACACTGAAGCTTTCTTT.

The chain uses TRBV15 and TRBJ1-5; no firm D call. V dropped 6 bases and J dropped 4 bases, with 7 bases sitting between them. Per germline, CDR1 LNHNV and CDR2 YYDKDF (reference sequence). CDR3 length: 12 residues. CDR3 bases: TGTGCCACCAGTTCCCCTAATCAGCCCCAGCATTTT. It codes for CATSSPNQPQHF.

This rearrangement joins TRBV11-2 to TRBJ1-4, with 8 bases aligning to TRBD1. V shed 5 bases, J shed 8 bases, and the junction held 7 bases outside the gene matches. Germline CDR1 reads SGHAT; CDR2 reads FQNNGV. The CDR3 length is 14 residues. The CDR3 DNA sequence: TGTGCCAGCAGCCTCGACAGGGGAGGAGAAAAACTGTTTTTT. Residues: CASSLDRGGEKLFF.

The J gene is TRBJ2-1, the V gene TRBV15; tentatively, D is TRBD1 (6 bases). The V and J ends lost 6 bases and 4 bases respectively, with 13 bases between them. The CDR3 has 14 amino acids. Germline CDR1 and CDR2: LNHNV and YYDKDF (reference sequence). The chain's CDR3 is CATRGQGKYNEQFF. In DNA form, the CDR3 reads TGTGCCACCAGAGGGCAGGGGAAATACAATGAGCAGTTCTTC.

This clone was detected a few times. V gene TRBV2 combines with J gene TRBJ2-7, with no clear D. The CDR3 consists of 12 residues. Germline V gene lookup returns CDR1 SNHLY and CDR2 FYNNEI. The V and J ends lost 6 bases and 0 bases respectively, with 6 bases between them. The CDR3 bases are TGTGCCAGCAGGGGCGACTCCTACGAGCAGTACTTC. Its translation is CASRGDSYEQYF.

The chain links TRBV13 to TRBJ2-5, with 7 bases matching TRBD2. The germline gives CDR1 PRHDT, CDR2 FYEKMQ (reference sequence). The CDR3 covers 17 residues. Trimming cost V 4 bases and J 1 base; bases outside gene matches: 12. The chain's CDR3 is CASSSRLAETSQETQYF. Written as DNA, the CDR3 is TGTGCCAGCAGCTCCAGGCTAGCGGAGACTTCCCAAGAGACCCAGTACTTC.

V usage is TRBV3-1 (or the pseudogene TRBV3-2) and J usage is TRBJ1-1; 7 nucleotides match TRBD1. Germline V lookup: CDR1 LGHDT, CDR2 YNNKEL (reference sequence). The CDR3 runs 14 residues. Unmatched junction bases numbered 6, after V lost 4 bases and J lost 4 bases. The CDR3 region has the DNA TGTGCCAGCAGCCGTCGACAGGGCAGCACTGAAGCTTTCTTT. It encodes CASSRRQGSTEAFF.

This sequence joins TRBV27 and TRBJ2-1, with D tentatively TRBD2 (5 bases). CDR3 length: 14 amino acids. Germline CDR1 reads MNHEY; CDR2 reads SMNVEV (reference sequence). Deletions cut 3 bases from V and 10 bases from J, with 16 bases between. CDR3 in amino acids: CASSFEGNTEEQFF. The CDR3 region has the DNA TGTGCCAGCAGTTTCGAGGGTAACACGGAGGAGCAGTTCTTC.

The gene calls are TRBV15 and TRBJ2-3, with D uncertain. Germline CDR1 reads LNHNV; CDR2 reads YYDKDF (reference sequence). The CDR3 consists of 14 residues. The V end was cut by 4 bases, the J end by 8 bases, with 16 bases between. The CDR3 DNA reads TGTGCCACCAGCACCCTTTCTGCTGGCCGTACGCAGTATTTT. Protein sequence: CATSTLSAGRTQYF.